This TCR beta chain is from a study of cytotoxic CD8 clonotypes in ibrutinib-treated CLL. Study-level background: After a median roughly twelve months on treatment (6 to 36), response samples were drawn. Study findings and constraints: Public clonotypes proved infrequent, and on treatment they shrank or remained steady. Sampling times, which were not matched between the groups, differed between sustained-remission patients and progressing patients.

TCRdb keeps only in-frame clones here, not all; method: immunoSEQ multiplex PCR. Of 130,000 or so clones in the sample, around three quarters were seen once. Concerning this clone itself: Its specificity is not known.

Sequencing was performed on PBMCs, taken after 12 months of ibrutinib treatment. This receptor was obtained from a human donor with chronic lymphocytic leukemia.

CDR3 nucleotide sequence: TGTGCCAGCAATTTGAGGGACATAGACTACGAGCAGTACTTC. Amino acid sequence: CASNLRDIDYEQYF. This chain uses TRBV2 with TRBJ2-7; TRBD1 is a possible D gene (6 bases). Looked up from germline, CDR1 is SNHLY and CDR2 is FYNNEI. This CDR3 is built from 14 residues. Trimming took 7 bases from V and 3 from J, leaving 16 bases between them.